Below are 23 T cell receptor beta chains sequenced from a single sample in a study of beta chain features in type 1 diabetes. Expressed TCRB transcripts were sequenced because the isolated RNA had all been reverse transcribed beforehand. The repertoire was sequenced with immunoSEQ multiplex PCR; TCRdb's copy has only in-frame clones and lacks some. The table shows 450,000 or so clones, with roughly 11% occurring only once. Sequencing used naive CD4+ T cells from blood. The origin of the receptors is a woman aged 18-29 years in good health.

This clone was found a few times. DNA for the CDR3: TGTGCCAGCACCGTGACTGTCCTTACAGGGGGCACAGAGACCCAGTACTTC. Encoded protein: CASTVTVLTGGTETQYF. The chain recombines TRBV7-9 with TRBJ2-5, with TRBD1 matching over 9 bases. Losses at the gene ends were 7 bases for V and 4 bases for J; bases not matched to a gene: 16. This CDR3 is 17 amino acids long. Germline V CDR1 and CDR2: SEHNR, FQNEAQ (reference sequence).

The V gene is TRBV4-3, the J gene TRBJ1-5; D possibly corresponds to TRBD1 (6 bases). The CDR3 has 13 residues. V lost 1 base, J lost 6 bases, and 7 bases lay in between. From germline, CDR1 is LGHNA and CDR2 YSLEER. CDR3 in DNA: TGCGCCAGCAGCCAAGTCAGGGGTCAGCCCCAGCATTTT. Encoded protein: CASSQVRGQPQHF.

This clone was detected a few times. The CDR3 loop is CASSRPGPNYGYTF. The CDR3 region has the DNA TGTGCCAGCAGTAGACCGGGACCCAACTATGGCTACACCTTC. This chain joins TRBV27 and TRBJ1-2, with D possibly matching TRBD1 (5 bases). Trimming shortened V by 5 bases and J by 2 bases, and 12 bases separated the two germline ends. CDR3 length equals 14 residues. Per germline, CDR1 MNHEY and CDR2 SMNVEV (reference sequence).

The CDR3 bases are TGTGCCAGCAGCCCCGGGCCTCAGGAGACCCAGTACTTC. It codes for CASSPGPQETQYF. This rearrangement joins TRBV7-3 to TRBJ2-5; D gene ambiguous. Germline lookup yields CDR1 SGHTA and CDR2 FQGTGA. The ends were cut back, 5 bases at V and 5 bases at J, with 12 bases in the middle. The CDR3 loop spans 13 amino acids.

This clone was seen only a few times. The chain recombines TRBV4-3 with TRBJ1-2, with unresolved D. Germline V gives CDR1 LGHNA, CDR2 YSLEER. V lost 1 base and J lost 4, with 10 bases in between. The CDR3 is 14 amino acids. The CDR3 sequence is CASSQGPTVYGYTF. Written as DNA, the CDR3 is TGCGCCAGCAGCCAAGGTCCGACGGTCTATGGCTACACCTTC.

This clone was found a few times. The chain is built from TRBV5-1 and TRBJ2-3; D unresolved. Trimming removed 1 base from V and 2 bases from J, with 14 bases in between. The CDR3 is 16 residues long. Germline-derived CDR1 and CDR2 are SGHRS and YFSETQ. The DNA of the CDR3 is TGCGCCAGCAGCTTGCGGCCGACCAGCAACACAGATACGCAGTATTTT. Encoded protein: CASSLRPTSNTDTQYF.

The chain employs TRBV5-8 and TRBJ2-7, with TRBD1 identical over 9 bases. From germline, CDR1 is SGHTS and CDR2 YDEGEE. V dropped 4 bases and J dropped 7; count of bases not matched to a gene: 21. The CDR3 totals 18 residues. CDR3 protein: CASSTTYDRGITSGEQYV. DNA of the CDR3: TGTGCCAGCAGCACCACCTACGACAGGGGGATTACGAGCGGGGAGCAGTACGTC.

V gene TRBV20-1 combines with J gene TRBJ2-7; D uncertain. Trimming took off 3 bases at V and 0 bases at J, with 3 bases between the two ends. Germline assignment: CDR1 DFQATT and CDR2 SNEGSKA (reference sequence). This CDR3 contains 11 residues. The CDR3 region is CSASISYEQYF. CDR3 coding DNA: TGCAGTGCTAGTATCTCCTACGAGCAGTACTTC.

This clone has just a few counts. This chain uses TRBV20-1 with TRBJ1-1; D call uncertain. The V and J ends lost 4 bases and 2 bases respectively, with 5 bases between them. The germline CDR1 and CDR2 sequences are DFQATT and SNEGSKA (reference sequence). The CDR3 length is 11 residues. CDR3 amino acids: CSATPNTEAFF. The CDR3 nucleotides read TGCAGTGCTACCCCAAACACTGAAGCTTTCTTT.

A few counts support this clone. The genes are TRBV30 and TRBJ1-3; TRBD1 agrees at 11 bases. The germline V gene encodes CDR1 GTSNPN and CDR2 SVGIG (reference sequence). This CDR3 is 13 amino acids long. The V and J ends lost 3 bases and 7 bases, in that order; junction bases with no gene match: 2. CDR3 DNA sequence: TGTGCCTGGAGATGGGACAGGGGGAACACCATATATTTT. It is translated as CAWRWDRGNTIYF.

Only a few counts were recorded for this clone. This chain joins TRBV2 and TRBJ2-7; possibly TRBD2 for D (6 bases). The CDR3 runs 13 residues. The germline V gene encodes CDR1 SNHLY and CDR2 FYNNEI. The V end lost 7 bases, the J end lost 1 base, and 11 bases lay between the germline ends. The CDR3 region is CASKGTFSYEQYF. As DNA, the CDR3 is TGTGCCAGCAAGGGGACTTTTTCCTACGAGCAGTACTTC.

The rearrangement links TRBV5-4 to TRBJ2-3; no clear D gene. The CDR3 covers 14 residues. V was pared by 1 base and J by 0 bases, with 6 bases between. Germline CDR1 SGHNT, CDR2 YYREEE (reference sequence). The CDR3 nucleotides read TGTGCCAGCAGCTTGACTACAAGCACAGATACGCAGTATTTT. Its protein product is CASSLTTSTDTQYF.

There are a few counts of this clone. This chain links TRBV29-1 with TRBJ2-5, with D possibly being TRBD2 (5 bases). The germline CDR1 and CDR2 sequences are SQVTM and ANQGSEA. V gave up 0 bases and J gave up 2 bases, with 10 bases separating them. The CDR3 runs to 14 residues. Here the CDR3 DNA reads TGCAGCGTTGAAGAGGTCAGGAGGCAAGAGACCCAGTACTTC. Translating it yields CSVEEVRRQETQYF.

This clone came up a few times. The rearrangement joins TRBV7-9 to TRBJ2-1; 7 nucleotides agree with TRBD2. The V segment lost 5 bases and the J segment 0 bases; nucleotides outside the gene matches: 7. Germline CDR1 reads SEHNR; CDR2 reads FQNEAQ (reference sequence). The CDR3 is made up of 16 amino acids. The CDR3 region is CASSRSGTFSYNEQFF. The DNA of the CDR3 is TGTGCCAGCAGCCGAAGCGGGACCTTCTCCTACAATGAGCAGTTCTTC.

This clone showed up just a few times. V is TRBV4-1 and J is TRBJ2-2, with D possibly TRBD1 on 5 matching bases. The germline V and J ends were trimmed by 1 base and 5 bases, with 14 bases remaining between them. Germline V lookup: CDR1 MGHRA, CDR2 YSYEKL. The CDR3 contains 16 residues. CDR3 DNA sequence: TGCGCCAGCAGCCAAGTTTCGTTGGGGCAAACCGGGGAGCTGTTTTTT. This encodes CASSQVSLGQTGELFF.

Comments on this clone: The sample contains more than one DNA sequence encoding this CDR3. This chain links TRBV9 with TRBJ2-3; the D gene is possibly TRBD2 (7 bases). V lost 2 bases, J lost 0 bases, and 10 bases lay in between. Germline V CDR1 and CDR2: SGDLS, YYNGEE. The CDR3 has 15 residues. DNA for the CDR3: TGTGCCAGCAGCGTGGCGGGGGCAAGCACAGATACGCAGTATTTT. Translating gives CASSVAGASTDTQYF.

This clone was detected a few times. The CDR3 protein is CASSARGFSAEAFF. For the CDR3, the DNA is TGTGCCAGCAGCGCCCGGGGCTTCTCCGCGGAAGCTTTCTTT. The V call is TRBV9, the J call TRBJ1-1; D might be TRBD1 (5 bases). The ends were cut back, 3 bases at V and 8 bases at J, with 17 bases in the middle. Germline V gene sequence: CDR1 SGDLS, CDR2 YYNGEE. There are 14 residues in the CDR3.

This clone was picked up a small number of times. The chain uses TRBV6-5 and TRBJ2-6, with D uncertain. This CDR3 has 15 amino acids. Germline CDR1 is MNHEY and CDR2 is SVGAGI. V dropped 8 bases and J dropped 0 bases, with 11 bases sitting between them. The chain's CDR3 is CASGRTRSGANVLTF. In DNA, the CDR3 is TGTGCCAGCGGCAGGACCCGCTCTGGGGCCAACGTCCTGACTTTC.

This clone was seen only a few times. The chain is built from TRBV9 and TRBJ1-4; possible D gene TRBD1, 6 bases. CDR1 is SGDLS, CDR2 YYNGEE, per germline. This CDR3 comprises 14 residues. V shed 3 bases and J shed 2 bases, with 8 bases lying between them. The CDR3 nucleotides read TGTGCCAGCAGCGGGACAGTCACTAATGAAAAACTGTTTTTT. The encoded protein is CASSGTVTNEKLFF.

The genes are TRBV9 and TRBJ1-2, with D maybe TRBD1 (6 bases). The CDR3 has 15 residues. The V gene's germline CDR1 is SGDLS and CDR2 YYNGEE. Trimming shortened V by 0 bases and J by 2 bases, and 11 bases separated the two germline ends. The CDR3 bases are TGTGCCAGCAGCGTAGGACAGGTTATCAACTATGGCTACACCTTC. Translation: CASSVGQVINYGYTF.

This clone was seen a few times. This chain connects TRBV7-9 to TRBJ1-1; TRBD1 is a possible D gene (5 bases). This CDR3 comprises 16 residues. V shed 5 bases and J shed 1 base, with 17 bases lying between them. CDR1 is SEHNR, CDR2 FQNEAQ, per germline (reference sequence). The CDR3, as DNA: TGTGCCAGCAGCCCACCGGACGGGACGGGGAACACTGAAGCTTTCTTT. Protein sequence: CASSPPDGTGNTEAFF.

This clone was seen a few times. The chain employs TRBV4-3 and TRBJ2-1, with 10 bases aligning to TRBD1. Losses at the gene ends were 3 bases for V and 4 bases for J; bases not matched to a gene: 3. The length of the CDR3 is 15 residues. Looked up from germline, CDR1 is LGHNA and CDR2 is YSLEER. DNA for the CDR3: TGCGCCAGCAGCCAGATGGGACAGGGGTACAATGAGCAGTTCTTC. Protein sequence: CASSQMGQGYNEQFF.

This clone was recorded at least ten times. The CDR3 DNA is TGTGCCAGCAGCACTGAGAGAGCAACTAATGAAAAACTGTTTTTT. Protein: CASSTERATNEKLFF. The chain has TRBV7-2 and TRBJ1-4; no firm D call. V lost 5 bases, J lost 0 bases, and 10 bases lay in between. Looked up from germline, CDR1 is SGHTA and CDR2 is FQGNSA. The CDR3 covers 15 residues.